Included here is one T cell receptor (beta chain) sequence, with context. Its antigen remains unidentified. One end of the junction varies from germline; a read error may be responsible. The sample belongs to a study of CD8+CD57+ T cells in acquired aplastic anemia. Study overall: Average DNA yield from sorted CD4+ and CD8+ cells was around 3 ug.

General observations from the study: Patients had roughly 30 CD8+ CDR3 sequences in common with controls (the shared set). Significant differences in CD8+ Simpson's diversity were not observed between patients and controls.

Genomic DNA, the template, was used for profiling of the TCR beta VDJ and CDR3. MiXCR was run by TCRdb on the reads, yielding one entry per CDR3 protein. The table shows approximately 260,000 distinct CDR3 sequences, with around 82% occurring only once. An expansion of CD8+CD57+ cells by flow cytometry had been shown in patients chosen for sequencing. The blood sampling took place in patients who had so far received no therapy. The sequence was obtained from a human donor with aplastic anemia. The material sequenced was sorted CD4+, CD8+, or CD8+CD57+ T cells (not recorded which) from PBMCs.

The CDR3 protein is CASSLAGGHDAQYF. The CDR3 DNA reads as TGTGCCAGCAGTTTAGCGGGGGGTCACGACGCGCAGTATTTC. The genes are TRBV7-2 and TRBJ2-7, with 10 bases identical to TRBD2. Germline V gives CDR1 SGHTA, CDR2 FQGNSA. This CDR3 region has 14 residues.